Following are 4 T cell receptor beta chains from one sample sequenced in a study of T cell changes during pregnancy in multiple sclerosis. The protocol was immunoSEQ multiplex PCR, while the TCRdb copy is restricted to in-frame clones and leaves out a portion. The table has about 93,000 clones, approximately 92% seen once. This specimen was peripheral blood, taken after pregnancy. Source of these receptors: a female donor with multiple sclerosis, enrolled in a pregnancy study.

The CDR3, as DNA: TGTGCCAGCAGCTTGCGCCCACAGGGGAGTAGAGAGACCCAGTACTTC. This codes for CASSLRPQGSRETQYF. V usage is TRBV5-6 and J usage is TRBJ2-5; 7 nucleotides align to TRBD1. The CDR3 has 16 amino acids. CDR1 is SGHDT and CDR2 is YYEEEE in the germline V gene. V was pared by 1 base and J by 4 bases, with 10 bases of the junction left unmatched.

Only one count was recorded for this clone. The chain recombines TRBV4-3 with TRBJ2-5, with D uncertain. V gave up 0 bases and J gave up 2 bases, with 7 bases separating them. The CDR3 is made up of 14 amino acids. CDR1 and CDR2 (germline): LGHNA, YSLEER. The chain's CDR3 is CASSQDRSQETQYF. The CDR3 bases are TGCGCCAGCAGCCAAGATCGGAGTCAAGAGACCCAGTACTTC.

This clone appeared once. This chain uses TRBV4-3 with TRBJ1-2; the D is unclear. From germline, CDR1 is LGHNA and CDR2 YSLEER. This CDR3 is built from 13 residues. Trimming left V 4 bases short and J 3 bases short, with 9 bases between. In DNA form, the CDR3 reads TGCGCCAGCAGCCGGTCAGGTGACTATGGCTACACCTTC. This encodes CASSRSGDYGYTF.

The chain employs TRBV2 and TRBJ1-6; D is unresolved. Germline V CDR1 and CDR2: SNHLY, FYNNEI. There are 15 residues in the CDR3. Trimming pared 6 bases from V and 2 bases from J, leaving 11 bases between. CDR3 coding DNA: TGTGCCAGCAGCCTCGAGTCCCCCTATAATTCACCCCTCCACTTT. This sequence encodes CASSLESPYNSPLHF.